This T cell receptor (beta chain) was captured by sequencing in a study of prognosis after radiotherapy for stage I lung cancer. This clonotype was recorded many times. Germline CDR1 is WSHSY and CDR2 is SAAADI. The CDR3 spans 14 residues. Trimming took 3 bases from V and 7 from J, leaving 15 bases between them. TCR beta CDR3 was amplified from genomic DNA by two-round multiplex PCR. With primers specific to each TRBV and TRBJ gene, the first-round PCR was performed. One entry per CDR3 protein results from TCRdb running MiXCR on the multiplex PCR reads. The repertoire holds roughly 13,000 distinct CDR3 sequences, with approximately 30% as singletons.

The chain has TRBV10-2 and TRBJ2-5, with D perhaps being TRBD1 or TRBD2 (6 bases each). Here the sequenced sample was PBMCs, taken before or after stereotactic body radiation therapy (not recorded which). The origin of this receptor is a donor at least 50 years old with non-small cell lung cancer. CDR3 sequence: CASSDSGQWGTQYF. CDR3 DNA: TGCGCCAGCAGTGATAGCGGACAGTGGGGGACCCAGTACTTC.